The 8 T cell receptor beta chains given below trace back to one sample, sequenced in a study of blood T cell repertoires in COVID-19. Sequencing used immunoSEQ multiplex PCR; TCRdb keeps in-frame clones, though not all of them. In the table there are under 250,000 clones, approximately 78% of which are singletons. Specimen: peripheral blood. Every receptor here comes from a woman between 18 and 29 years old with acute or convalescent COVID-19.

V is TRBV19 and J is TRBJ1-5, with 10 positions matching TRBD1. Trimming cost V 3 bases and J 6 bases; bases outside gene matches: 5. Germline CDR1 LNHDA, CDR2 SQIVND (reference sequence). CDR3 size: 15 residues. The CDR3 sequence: CASSIQTGGIQPQHF. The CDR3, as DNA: TGTGCCAGTAGTATTCAGACAGGGGGCATTCAGCCCCAGCATTTT.

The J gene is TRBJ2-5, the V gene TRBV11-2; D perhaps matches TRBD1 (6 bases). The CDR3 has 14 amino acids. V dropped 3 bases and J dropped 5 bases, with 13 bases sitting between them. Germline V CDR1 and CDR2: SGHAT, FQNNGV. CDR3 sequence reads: CASSFAQGMETQYF. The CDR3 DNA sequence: TGTGCCAGCAGCTTTGCACAGGGCATGGAGACCCAGTACTTC.

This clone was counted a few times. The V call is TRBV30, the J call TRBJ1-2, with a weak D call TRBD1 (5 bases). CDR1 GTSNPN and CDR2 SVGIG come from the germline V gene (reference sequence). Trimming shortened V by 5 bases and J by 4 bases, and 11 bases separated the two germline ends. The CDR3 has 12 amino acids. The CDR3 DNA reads TGTGCCTGGGGAACAGGCGCCTATGGCTACACCTTC. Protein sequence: CAWGTGAYGYTF.

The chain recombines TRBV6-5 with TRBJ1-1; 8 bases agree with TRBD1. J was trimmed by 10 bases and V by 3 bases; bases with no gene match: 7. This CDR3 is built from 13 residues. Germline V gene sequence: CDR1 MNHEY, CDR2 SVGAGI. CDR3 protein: CASSYVQGAGAFF. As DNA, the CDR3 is TGTGCCAGCAGTTATGTGCAGGGGGCTGGAGCTTTCTTT.

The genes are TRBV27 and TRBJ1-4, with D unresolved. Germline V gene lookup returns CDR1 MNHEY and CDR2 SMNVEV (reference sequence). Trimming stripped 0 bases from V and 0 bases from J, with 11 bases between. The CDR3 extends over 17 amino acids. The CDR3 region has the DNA TGTGCCAGCAGTTTATCGCAGGCTTTCGCAACTAATGAAAAACTGTTTTTT. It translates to CASSLSQAFATNEKLFF.

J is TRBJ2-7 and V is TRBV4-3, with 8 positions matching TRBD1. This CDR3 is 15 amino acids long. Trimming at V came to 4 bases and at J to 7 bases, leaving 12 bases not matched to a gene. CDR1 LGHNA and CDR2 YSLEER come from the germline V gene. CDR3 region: CASSPTGTGGREQYF. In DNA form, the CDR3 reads TGCGCCAGCAGCCCAACCGGGACAGGTGGGAGAGAGCAGTACTTC.

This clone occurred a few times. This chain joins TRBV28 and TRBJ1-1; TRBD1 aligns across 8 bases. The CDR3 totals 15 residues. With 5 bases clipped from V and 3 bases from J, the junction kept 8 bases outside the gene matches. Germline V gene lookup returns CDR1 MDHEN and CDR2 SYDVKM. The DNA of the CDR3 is TGTGCCAGCAGTACCGGGGGACAGGTCCACACTGAAGCTTTCTTT. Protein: CASSTGGQVHTEAFF.

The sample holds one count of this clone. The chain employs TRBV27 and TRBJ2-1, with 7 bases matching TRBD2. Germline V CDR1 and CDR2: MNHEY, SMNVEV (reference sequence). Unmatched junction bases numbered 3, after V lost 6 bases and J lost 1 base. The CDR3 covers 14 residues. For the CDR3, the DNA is TGTGCCAGCAGCGGCGGGAGTTCCTACAATGAGCAGTTCTTC. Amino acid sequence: CASSGGSSYNEQFF.